The 13 T cell receptor beta chains listed next were all sequenced from one sample in a study of OX40 agonist ivuxolimab in advanced cancers. The library was built by means of the immunoSEQ multiplex PCR assay. Here the immuneACCESS table is served through TCRdb, limited to in-frame sequences with V and J called. Missing clones are a known gap in these copies; in checked studies unresolved V genes cover under half, and the rest lacks a known reason. This sample has 55,000 to 65,000 clones in its table, and 91% of those were observed once. Of the sample, 15% to 20% falls within the top ten clones. Sequenced material: CD4+ or CD8+ T cells sorted from blood, taken in a trial of the OX40 agonist ivuxolimab. The receptors were gathered from an adult with an advanced solid tumor such as melanoma, head and neck, liver or kidney cancer.

The chain joins TRBV6-1 to TRBJ1-1; D unresolved. Germline loops: CDR1 MNHNS, CDR2 SASEGT. This CDR3 contains 12 residues. V shed 4 bases and J shed 4 bases, with 7 bases lying between them. CDR3 in DNA: TGTGCCAGCAGTGTGGGGAGCACTGAAGCTTTCTTT. It specifies CASSVGSTEAFF.

This chain links TRBV21-1 with TRBJ2-6; the table's TRBD1 call for D was not verified on the DNA. TRBV21-1 is tagged as a pseudogene. The CDR3 length is 18 residues. The CDR3: CASSRPGQSPPGANVLTF. CDR3 DNA: TGTGCCAGCAGCAGACCGGGACAGAGCCCGCCTGGGGCCAACGTCCTGACTTTC.

The J gene is TRBJ2-5, the V gene TRBV28, with 7 bases identical to TRBD1. V was clipped by 3 bases and J by 9 bases; unmatched bases: 7. This CDR3 region has 13 residues. Looked up from germline, CDR1 is MDHEN and CDR2 is SYDVKM. CDR3 nucleotide sequence: TGTGCCAGCAGTTTGGGACAGCAAAATTCCCAGTACTTC. Its protein is CASSLGQQNSQYF.

This clone was detected only once. The V gene is TRBV4-1, the J gene TRBJ1-4, with D hard to call. Germline values: CDR1 MGHRA, CDR2 YSYEKL. This CDR3 region has 14 residues. Trimming stripped 4 bases from V and 8 bases from J, with 14 bases between. The CDR3 loop is CASSLNTRGEKLFF. The DNA of the CDR3 is TGCGCCAGCAGCCTTAACACGAGAGGGGAAAAACTGTTTTTT.

The chain uses TRBV4-1 and TRBJ2-1, with D tentatively TRBD1 or TRBD2 (6 bases each). Germline CDR1 is MGHRA and CDR2 is YSYEKL. The CDR3 extends over 16 amino acids. V lost 0 bases and J 4 bases, leaving 13 bases between the germline ends. CDR3 sequence reads: CASSQDGEGGYNEQFF. The CDR3 nucleotides are TGCGCCAGCAGCCAAGATGGTGAGGGGGGTTACAATGAGCAGTTCTTC.

This clone was recorded a few times. The CDR3 is CASSLGGKTEAFF. DNA for the CDR3: TGTGCCAGCAGCTTGGGGGGGAAGACTGAAGCTTTCTTT. V and J are TRBV9 and TRBJ1-1; the D gene is possibly TRBD1 (5 bases). CDR1 is SGDLS, CDR2 YYNGEE, per germline. Trimming removed 4 bases from V and 5 bases from J, with 12 bases in between. This CDR3 is built from 13 residues. The entire variable domain, with the rest obtained from reference TRBV9 and TRBJ1-1, is as follows: DSGVTQTPKHLITATGQRVTLRCSPRSGDLSVYWYQQSLDQGLQFLIQYYNGEERAKGNILERFSAQQFPDLHSELNLSSLELGDSALYFCASSLGGKTEAFFGQGTRLTVV.

The chain employs TRBV28 and TRBJ2-7; unclear D gene. The CDR3 sequence is 12 residues long. Germline V gene sequence: CDR1 MDHEN, CDR2 SYDVKM. V lost 7 bases to trimming and J lost 0 bases, with 7 bases between them. The CDR3 protein is CASTGLSYEQYF. CDR3 DNA sequence: TGTGCCAGCACCGGTCTCTCCTACGAGCAGTACTTC. Complete variable domain (other parts from reference TRBV28 and TRBJ2-7): DVKVTQSSRYLVKRTGEKVFLECVQDMDHENMFWYRQDPGLGLRLIYFSYDVKMKEKGDIPEGYSVSREKKERFSLILESASTNQTSMYLCASTGLSYEQYFGPGTRLTVT.

V usage is TRBV7-8 and J usage is TRBJ1-5; D unresolved. Germline V lookup: CDR1 SGHVS, CDR2 FQNEAQ. Trimming took off 5 bases at V and 3 bases at J, with 14 bases between the two ends. The CDR3 totals 15 residues. DNA for the CDR3: TGTGCCAGCAGCCGCGACATGGATTACAATCAGCCCCAGCATTTT. Translation gives CASSRDMDYNQPQHF.

This chain connects TRBV5-6 to TRBJ2-7; D unresolved. From germline, CDR1 is SGHDT and CDR2 YYEEEE. Trimming shortened V by 0 bases and J by 2 bases, and 15 bases separated the two germline ends. The CDR3 spans 16 residues. CDR3 in amino acids: CASSLALMDGAYEQYF. CDR3 nucleotides: TGTGCCAGCAGCTTGGCCCTCATGGACGGAGCCTACGAGCAGTACTTC.

This clone was detected once. This chain links TRBV5-1 with TRBJ1-1, with D uncertain. Deletions cut 4 bases from V and 3 bases from J, with 10 bases between. The CDR3 spans 13 residues. Germline CDR1 and CDR2: SGHRS and YFSETQ. CDR3 DNA sequence: TGCGCCAGCAGCGACGGGCCCCACACTGAAGCTTTCTTT. It yields the protein CASSDGPHTEAFF.

As regards this clone: Other DNA sequences of this sample code for an identical CDR3. The chain recombines TRBV6-5 with TRBJ1-2; tentatively, D is TRBD1 (6 bases). V lost 0 bases and J 5 bases, leaving 10 bases between the germline ends. The germline V gene encodes CDR1 MNHEY and CDR2 SVGAGI. The length of the CDR3 is 14 residues. CDR3 in DNA: TGTGCCAGCAGTTACTCGAGCAGGGGTTATGGCTACACCTTC. It encodes CASSYSSRGYGYTF.

The chain joins TRBV7-6 to TRBJ2-5; weak D call: TRBD1 (5 bases). This CDR3 is 16 amino acids long. The V gene's germline CDR1 is SGHVS and CDR2 FNYEAQ. V was shortened by 1 base and J by 4 bases, with 16 bases between the two germline ends. CDR3 DNA: TGTGCCAGCAGCTTAGATCTGTGGCAGGGTGGAGAGACCCAGTACTTC. Encoded protein: CASSLDLWQGGETQYF.

This chain uses TRBV21-1 with TRBJ1-2; the table gives TRBD1 as D, unverified against the DNA. TRBV21-1 is listed as a pseudogene. The CDR3 length is 13 residues. This CDR3 is CASSYRDIYGYTF. In nucleotides, the CDR3 is TGTGCCAGCAGCTACCGGGACATCTATGGCTACACCTTC.